One and the same sample provided the 10 T cell receptor beta chains below, sequenced in a study of shared clonotypes between healthy human individuals. Assay used: immunoSEQ multiplex PCR; TCRdb lists only in-frame clones, some missing. The top ten clones hold 1.5% of a sample with about 980,000 clones, less than 85% of them seen once. The sequencing input was memory CD4+ T cells sorted from blood. Subset defined: CD45RA-negative fraction. All receptors derive from a man between 18 and 29 years old in good health.

The chain recombines TRBV18 with TRBJ2-7; TRBD1 is a possible D gene (5 bases). Deletions cut 1 base from V and 5 bases from J, with 12 bases between. Per germline, CDR1 KGHSH and CDR2 LQKENI. This CDR3 comprises 14 residues. CDR3 protein: CASSPRQGVNEQYF. CDR3 in DNA: TGTGCCAGCTCACCACGGCAGGGCGTGAACGAGCAGTACTTC. Combining the CDR3 with reference TRBV18 and TRBJ2-7 gives the whole variable domain NAGVMQNPRHLVRRRGQEARLRCSPMKGHSHVYWYRQLPEEGLKFMVYLQKENIIDESGMPKERFSAEFPKEGPSILRIQQVVRGDSAAYFCASSPRQGVNEQYFGPGTRLTVT.

The V gene is TRBV6-5, the J gene TRBJ2-2; D remains ambiguous. This CDR3 spans 12 amino acids. Germline V CDR1 and CDR2: MNHEY, SVGAGI. With 6 bases removed from V and 7 bases from J, the gap between germline ends came to 9 bases. CDR3 sequence: CASSPLIGELFF. DNA for the CDR3: TGTGCCAGCAGCCCTTTAATCGGGGAGCTGTTTTTT.

The rearrangement joins TRBV19 to TRBJ2-1; D may match TRBD1 or TRBD2 (5 bases each). The germline gives CDR1 LNHDA, CDR2 SQIVND (reference sequence). This CDR3 contains 15 residues. V lost 6 bases to trimming and J lost 5 bases, with 17 bases between them. The chain's CDR3 is CASSVFGTYDNEQFF. In nucleotides, the CDR3 is TGTGCCAGTAGCGTATTCGGGACGTATGACAATGAGCAGTTCTTC.

This clone is a singleton in its sample. The chain carries TRBV27 and TRBJ2-3, with D tentatively TRBD2 (6 bases). The CDR3 runs to 13 residues. Germline CDR1 reads MNHEY; CDR2 reads SMNVEV (reference sequence). The V and J ends lost 6 bases and 5 bases respectively, with 12 bases between them. CDR3 nucleotide sequence: TGTGCCAGCAGGTCAAGAGCGGGAGATACGCAGTATTTT. The encoded protein is CASRSRAGDTQYF.

This chain joins TRBV30 and TRBJ2-5; tentatively, D is TRBD2 (5 bases). TRBJ2-7 matches the DNA end more closely, so the J call is doubtful. The CDR3 loop spans 12 amino acids. CDR1 GTSNPN and CDR2 SVGIG come from the germline V gene (reference sequence). The CDR3 DNA follows: TGTGCCTGGAGTGTCGGGGTCTACGAGCAGTACTTC. Its translation is CAWSVGVYEQYF.

V usage is TRBV15 and J usage is TRBJ2-6, with D perhaps TRBD2 (7 bases). The CDR3 sequence is 18 residues long. V gave up 8 bases and J gave up 1 base, with 21 bases separating them. Germline V gene sequence: CDR1 LNHNV, CDR2 YYDKDF (reference sequence). The CDR3 loop is CATREGGQGRSGANVLTF. Here the CDR3 DNA reads TGTGCCACCCGTGAGGGGGGGCAGGGCCGATCTGGGGCCAACGTCCTGACTTTC.

The chain uses TRBV28 and TRBJ1-3; 9 nucleotides match TRBD1. Germline V lookup: CDR1 MDHEN, CDR2 SYDVKM. V lost 5 bases to trimming and J lost 4 bases; unmatched junction nucleotides: 6. The CDR3 extends over 15 amino acids. CDR3 loop: CASSPRTGAGNTIYF. In DNA form, the CDR3 reads TGTGCCAGCAGTCCAAGGACAGGGGCAGGAAACACCATATATTTT.

This clone turned up a few times. The chain uses TRBV6-1 and TRBJ2-1, with TRBD2 as a possible D gene (6 bases). The germline V and J ends were trimmed by 4 bases and 7 bases, with 14 bases remaining between them. The CDR3 runs to 14 residues. Germline V gives CDR1 MNHNS, CDR2 SASEGT. CDR3 nucleotide sequence: TGTGCCAGCAGTGTGGACGGGAGTCGAAATGAGCAGTTCTTC. Its translation: CASSVDGSRNEQFF.

As to this clone: The same CDR3 is also encoded by other DNA sequences in this sample. The chain carries TRBV7-9 and TRBJ1-3; 7 nucleotides match TRBD1. V dropped 5 bases and J dropped 1; count of bases not matched to a gene: 5. CDR1 and CDR2 (germline): SEHNR, FQNEAQ (reference sequence). The CDR3 runs 15 residues. Written as DNA, the CDR3 is TGTGCCAGCAGCCTTGACAGGGTTTCTGGAAACACCATATATTTT. Translated: CASSLDRVSGNTIYF.

A note on this clone: In the same sample, other DNA sequences code for this CDR3. V and J are TRBV7-2 and TRBJ1-5; no reliable D call. Looked up from germline, CDR1 is SGHTA and CDR2 is FQGNSA. The V gene lost 1 base and the J gene lost 5 bases, with 6 bases spanning the gap. CDR3 length equals 13 residues. CDR3 protein: CASSLGRDQPQHF. In nucleotides, the CDR3 is TGTGCCAGCAGCTTAGGGCGGGATCAGCCCCAGCATTTT.